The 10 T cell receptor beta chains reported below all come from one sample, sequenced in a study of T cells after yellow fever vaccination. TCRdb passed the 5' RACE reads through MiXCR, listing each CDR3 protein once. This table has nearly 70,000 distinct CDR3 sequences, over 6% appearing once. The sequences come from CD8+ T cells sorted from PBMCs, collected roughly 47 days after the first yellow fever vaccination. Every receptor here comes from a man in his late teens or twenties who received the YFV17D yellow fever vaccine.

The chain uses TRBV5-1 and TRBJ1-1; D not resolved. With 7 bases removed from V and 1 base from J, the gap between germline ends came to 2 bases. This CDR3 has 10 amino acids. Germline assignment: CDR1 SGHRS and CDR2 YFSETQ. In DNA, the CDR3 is TGCGCCAGCCCGAACACTGAAGCTTTCTTT. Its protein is CASPNTEAFF.

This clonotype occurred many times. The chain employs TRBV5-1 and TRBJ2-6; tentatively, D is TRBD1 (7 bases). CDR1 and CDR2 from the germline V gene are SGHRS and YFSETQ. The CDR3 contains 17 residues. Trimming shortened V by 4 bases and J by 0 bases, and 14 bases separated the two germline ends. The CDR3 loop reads CASSGGTADSGANVLTF. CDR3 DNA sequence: TGCGCCAGCAGCGGAGGGACAGCCGACTCTGGGGCCAACGTCCTGACTTTC. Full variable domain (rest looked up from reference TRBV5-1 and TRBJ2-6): KAGVTQTPRYLIKTRGQQVTLSCSPISGHRSVSWYQQTPGQGLQFLFEYFSETQRNKGNFPGRFSGRQFSNSRSEMNVSTLELGDSALYLCASSGGTADSGANVLTFGAGSRLTVL.

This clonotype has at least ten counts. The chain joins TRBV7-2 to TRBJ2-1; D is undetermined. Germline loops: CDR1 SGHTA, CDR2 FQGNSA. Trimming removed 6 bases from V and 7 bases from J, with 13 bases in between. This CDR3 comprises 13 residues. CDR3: CASSSLLGNEQFF. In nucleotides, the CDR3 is TGTGCCAGCAGTTCCCTGCTAGGGAATGAGCAGTTCTTC.

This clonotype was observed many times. The CDR3 DNA reads TGCGCCAGCAGCTTCGGCGGCTACAATGAGCAGTTCTTC. It encodes CASSFGGYNEQFF. The chain joins TRBV5-1 to TRBJ2-1, with unresolved D. The CDR3 sequence is 13 residues long. The V end lost 2 bases, the J end lost 3 bases, and 6 bases lay between the germline ends. Germline CDR1 SGHRS, CDR2 YFSETQ.

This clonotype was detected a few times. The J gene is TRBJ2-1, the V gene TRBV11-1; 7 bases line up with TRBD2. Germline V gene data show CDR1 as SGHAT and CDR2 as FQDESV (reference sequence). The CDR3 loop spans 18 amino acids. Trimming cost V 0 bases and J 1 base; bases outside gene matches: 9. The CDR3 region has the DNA TGTGCCAGCAGCTTAGCCGGGGGGAGAGCGATTTCCTACAATGAGCAGTTCTTC. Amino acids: CASSLAGGRAISYNEQFF.

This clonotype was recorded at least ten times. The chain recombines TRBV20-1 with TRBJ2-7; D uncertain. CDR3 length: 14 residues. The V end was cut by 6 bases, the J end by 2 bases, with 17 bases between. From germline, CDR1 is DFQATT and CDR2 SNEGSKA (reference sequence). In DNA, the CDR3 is TGCAGTGCACAACCCCAGGACGGAGCCTACGAGCAGTACTTC. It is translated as CSAQPQDGAYEQYF.

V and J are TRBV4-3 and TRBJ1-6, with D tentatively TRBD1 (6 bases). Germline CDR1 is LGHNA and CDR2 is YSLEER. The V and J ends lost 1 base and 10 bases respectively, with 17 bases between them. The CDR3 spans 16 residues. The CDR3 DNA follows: TGCGCCAGCAGCCAAGGATCACAGGGTGTGCGATCACCCCTCCACTTT. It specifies CASSQGSQGVRSPLHF.

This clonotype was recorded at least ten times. In DNA, the CDR3 is TGTGCCAGCAGCATAGGGACAGGGGCCACTTACGAGCAGTACTTC. This sequence encodes CASSIGTGATYEQYF. The chain has TRBV5-5 and TRBJ2-7, with 10 bases that match TRBD1. There are 15 residues in the CDR3. With V trimmed by 4 bases and J by 4 bases, 8 bases remained unmatched. CDR1 and CDR2 (germline): SGHKS, YYEKEE (reference sequence).

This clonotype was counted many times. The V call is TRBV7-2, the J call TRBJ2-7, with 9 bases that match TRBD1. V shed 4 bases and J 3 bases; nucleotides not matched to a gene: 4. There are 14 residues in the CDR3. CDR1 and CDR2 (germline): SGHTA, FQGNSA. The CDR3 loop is CASSSLTGGYEQYF. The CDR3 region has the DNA TGTGCCAGCAGCTCGCTGACAGGGGGCTACGAGCAGTACTTC.

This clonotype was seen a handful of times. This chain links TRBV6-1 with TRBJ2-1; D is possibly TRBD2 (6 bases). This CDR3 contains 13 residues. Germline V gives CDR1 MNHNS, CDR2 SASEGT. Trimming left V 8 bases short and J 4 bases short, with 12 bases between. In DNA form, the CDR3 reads TGTGCCAGCCGCGCGGGGAGTTACAATGAGCAGTTCTTC. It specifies CASRAGSYNEQFF.